A selection of T cell receptor beta chains follows, all from one sample in a study of radiation and T cells in renal cell carcinoma. Profiling relied on immunoSEQ multiplex PCR, and the TCRdb table lists in-frame clones only, not all of them. This table holds approximately 83,000 clones, around four fifths found once. The sequences come from blood, collected from a patient whose treatment included radiotherapy and nephrectomy. These receptors all stem from a man over 45 with renal cell carcinoma. Both conserved end residues are part of each CDR3. Each record gives: J gene, clone size, V gene, D gene, CDR3 DNA, CDR3 protein. A D gene is named only where the DNA matches it firmly. Some rows have no size entry. The others give once, few or many, or a class for an expanded clone.

>TRBJ2-7|-|TRBV7-2|-
TGTGCCAGCAGCTTTTCCCCCGCAATCTACGAGCAGTACTTC
CASSFSPAIYEQYF
>TRBJ1-6|-|TRBV27|TRBD1
TGTGCCAGCAGTTCCACAGGGGTACTAGGGAATTCACCCCTCCACTTT
CASSSTGVLGNSPLHF
>TRBJ2-7|-|TRBV6-6|-
TGTGCCAGCAGTGAGGACGCCGCCAGGGAGCAGTACTTC
CASSEDAAREQYF
>TRBJ1-1|-|TRBV10-2|-
TGCGCCAGCAGTGAACAGGGGAACACTGAAGCTTTCTTT
CASSEQGNTEAFF
>TRBJ1-5|-|TRBV10-3|-
TGTGCCATCAGTGAGGGGGCCAATCAGCCCCAGCATTTT
CAISEGANQPQHF
>TRBJ1-2|-|TRBV19|-
TGTGCCAGTAGCCCCTGGAACGCCGACCACGGGGGCTACACCTTC
CASSPWNADHGGYTF
>TRBJ2-1|-|TRBV30|-
TGTGCCTGGAGTCCTCCGGGGGCCTACAATGAGCAGTTCTTC
CAWSPPGAYNEQFF
>TRBJ1-2|once|TRBV5-4|-
TGTGCCAGCAGCTTGGGACAGAAAGGATTCTACACCTTC
CASSLGQKGFYTF
>TRBJ2-1|once|TRBV29-1|TRBD2
TGCAGCGCCAGAGCGGGGGGACCTTACAATGAGCAGTTCTTC
CSARAGGPYNEQFF
>TRBJ2-3|-|TRBV2|TRBD1
TGTGCCAGCAGCCCGGACAGGGGAGCCACAGATACGCAGTATTTT
CASSPDRGATDTQYF
>TRBJ2-1|-|TRBV5-1|-
TGCGCCAGCAGCCTCTCCTCCCTTAGCTCCTACAATGAGCAGTTCTTC
CASSLSSLSSYNEQFF
>TRBJ2-5|-|TRBV5-4|TRBD2
TGTGCCAGCAACACTGAGGGGCTAGCGGGAGTTCGGGAGACCCAGTACTTC
CASNTEGLAGVRETQYF
>TRBJ2-1|once|TRBV18|-
TGTGCCAGCTCACCAAGCGATTCCTACAATGAGCAGTTCTTC
CASSPSDSYNEQFF
>TRBJ1-3|-|TRBV5-3|TRBD1
TGTGCCAGAAGCTCCAAGACAGGGGCCTTTAGAAACACCATATATTTT
CARSSKTGAFRNTIYF
>TRBJ2-7|-|TRBV9|TRBD1
TGTGCCAGCAGCGCTTGGACAGGGTCCTACGAGCAGTACTTC
CASSAWTGSYEQYF
>TRBJ1-5|-|TRBV30|-
TGTGCCTGGAGTGTTATGACAGCTGAACCGCCCCAGCATTTT
CAWSVMTAEPPQHF
>TRBJ2-3|-|TRBV18|TRBD1
TGTGCCAGCTCATCGACTACAGGGGCTCACACAGATACGCAGTATTTT
CASSSTTGAHTDTQYF
>TRBJ1-1|-|TRBV4-3|-
TGCGCCAGCAGCCAAGATCGGACGGCCACTGAAGCTTTCTTT
CASSQDRTATEAFF
>TRBJ1-3|-|TRBV29-1|TRBD1
TGCAGCGCAGCGGACAGGGGATTTTCGTCCTCTGGAAACACCATATATTTT
CSAADRGFSSSGNTIYF
>TRBJ2-5|-|TRBV4-1|-
TGCGCCAGCAGCCAATGGCAGAAAGAGACCCAGTACTTC
CASSQWQKETQYF
>TRBJ1-1|-|TRBV28|-
TGTGCCAGCAGTTTATGGTCGGCCGAAGCTTTCTTT
CASSLWSAEAFF
>TRBJ1-3|few|TRBV10-1|-
TGCGCCAGCAGTCCTTCTGGAAACACCATATATTTT
CASSPSGNTIYF
>TRBJ2-1|-|TRBV9|-
TGTGCCAGCAGTTTAGGAGAGGGCTGGGGTTTCAATGAGCAGTTCTTC
CASSLGEGWGFNEQFF
>TRBJ2-7|-|TRBV7-2|TRBD1
TGTGCCAGCAGCTCCTACAAATCAGGGGGCTACGAGCAGTACTTC
CASSSYKSGGYEQYF
>TRBJ2-2|-|TRBV30|TRBD2
TGTGCCTGGAACCGGGGGGGAAACACCGGGGAGCTGTTTTTT
CAWNRGGNTGELFF
>TRBJ1-2|-|TRBV19|-
TGTGCCAGTAGTATGAGACAGTCTGGCTACACCTTC
CASSMRQSGYTF
>TRBJ2-1|-|TRBV5-6|-
TGTGCCAGCAGCTTTCTCCGTGGGGGAATTTACAATGAGCAGTTCTTC
CASSFLRGGIYNEQFF
>TRBJ1-2|-|TRBV29-1|TRBD1
TGCAGCGTTGGACAGGGTGGCTACACCTTC
CSVGQGGYTF
>TRBJ1-5|-|TRBV2|-
TGTGCCAGCAGTACCGGGACAATGGGCGGTCAGCCCCAGCATTTT
CASSTGTMGGQPQHF
>TRBJ1-1|few|TRBV30|-
TGTGCCACGATATGGAATACAGGGCGGGATGAAGCTTTCTTT
CATIWNTGRDEAFF